The table lists the clone carrying this T cell receptor beta chain with many counts. Its antigen is unidentified. Indicated time point: newly diagnosed GD, antithyroid drugs for less than 3 months. PBMCs were the source of the RNA used for TCR sequencing. This sample is drawn from a study of regulatory T cells in long-lasting Graves disease. General study points: Clonotypes that were public and shared totalled around 2,700 in persistent patients versus roughly 1,000 in new patients.

The TCR beta library used iRepertoire HTBI primers with Arm-PCR amplification of CDR3. TCRdb called the multiplex PCR reads again in MiXCR, with one record for every CDR3 protein. The sample contains about 430,000 distinct CDR3 sequences, over 14% of which appear only once. The same specimen was also included in a second study, on T cells in Graves' hyperthyroidism and ophthalmopathy.

Here the sequenced sample was peripheral blood mononuclear cells (PBMCs), taken at new diagnosis, from a patient treated with antithyroid drugs. The sequence was obtained from a woman aged 40-49 years with Graves disease.

The CDR3 is CATSRGSGSGYNEQFF. The DNA for the CDR3 is TGTGCCACCAGCCGAGGGAGCGGGTCAGGCTACAATGAGCAGTTCTTC. The J gene is TRBJ2-1, the V gene TRBV24-1, with a tentative D call TRBD2 (6 bases). The germline V gene has CDR1 KGHDR and CDR2 SFDVKD. This CDR3 comprises 16 residues. Between the trimmed V and J ends, which lost 7 bases and 3 bases, there was a span of 18 bases.